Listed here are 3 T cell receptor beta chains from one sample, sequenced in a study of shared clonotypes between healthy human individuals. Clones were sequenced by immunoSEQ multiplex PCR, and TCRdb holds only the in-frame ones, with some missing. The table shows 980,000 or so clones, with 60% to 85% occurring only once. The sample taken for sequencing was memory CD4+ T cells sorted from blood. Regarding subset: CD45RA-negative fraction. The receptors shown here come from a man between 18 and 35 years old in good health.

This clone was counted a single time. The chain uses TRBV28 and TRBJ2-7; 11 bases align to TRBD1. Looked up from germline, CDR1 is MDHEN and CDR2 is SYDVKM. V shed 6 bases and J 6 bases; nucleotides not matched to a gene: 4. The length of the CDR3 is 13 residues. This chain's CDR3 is CASRDRGLSEQYF. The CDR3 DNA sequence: TGTGCCAGCAGGGACAGGGGGCTTAGCGAGCAGTACTTC.

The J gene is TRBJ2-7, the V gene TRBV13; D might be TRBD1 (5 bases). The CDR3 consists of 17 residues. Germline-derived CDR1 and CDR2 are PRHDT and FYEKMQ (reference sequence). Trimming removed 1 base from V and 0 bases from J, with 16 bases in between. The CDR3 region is CASSLAGVQGNSYEQYF. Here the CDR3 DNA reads TGTGCCAGCAGCTTAGCTGGGGTCCAGGGAAACTCCTACGAGCAGTACTTC.

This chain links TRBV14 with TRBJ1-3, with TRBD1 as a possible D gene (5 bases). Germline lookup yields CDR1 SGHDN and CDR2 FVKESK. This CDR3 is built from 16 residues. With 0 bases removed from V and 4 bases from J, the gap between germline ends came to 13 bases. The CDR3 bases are TGTGCCAGCAGCCAAGATTCGAGAGGGGTCGGAAACACCATATATTTT. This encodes CASSQDSRGVGNTIYF.